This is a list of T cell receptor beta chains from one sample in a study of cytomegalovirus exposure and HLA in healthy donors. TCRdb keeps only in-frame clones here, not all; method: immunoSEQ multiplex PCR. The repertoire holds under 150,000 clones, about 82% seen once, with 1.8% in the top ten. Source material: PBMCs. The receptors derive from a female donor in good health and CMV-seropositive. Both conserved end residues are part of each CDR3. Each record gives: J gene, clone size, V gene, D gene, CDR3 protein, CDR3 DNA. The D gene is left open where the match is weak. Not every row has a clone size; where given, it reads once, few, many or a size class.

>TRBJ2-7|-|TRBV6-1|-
CASSSRGGVYEQYF
TGTGCCAGCAGTAGCCGCGGAGGGGTCTACGAGCAGTACTTC
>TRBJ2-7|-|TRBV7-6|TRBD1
CASSLSQGATYEQYF
TGTGCCAGCAGCTTATCACAGGGGGCGACCTACGAGCAGTACTTC
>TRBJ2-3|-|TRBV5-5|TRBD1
CASSPGQGFPDTQYF
TGTGCCAGCAGCCCGGGACAGGGGTTTCCAGATACGCAGTATTTT
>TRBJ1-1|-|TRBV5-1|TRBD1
CASSWGQGIGTEAFF
TGCGCCAGCAGCTGGGGACAGGGGATCGGCACTGAAGCTTTCTTT
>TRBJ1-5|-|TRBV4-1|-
CASSQDRGGGQPQHF
TGCGCCAGCAGCCAAGATCGTGGGGGCGGCCAGCCCCAGCATTTT
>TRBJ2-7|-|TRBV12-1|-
CASSFREAYEQYF
TGTGCCAGCAGCTTCAGGGAGGCCTACGAGCAGTACTTC
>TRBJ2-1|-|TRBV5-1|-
CASSLVAKSSYNEQFF
TGCGCCAGCAGCTTGGTAGCGAAGAGCTCCTACAATGAGCAGTTCTTC
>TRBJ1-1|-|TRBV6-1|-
CATKTRGNTEAFF
TGTGCCACCAAGACACGGGGAAACACTGAAGCTTTCTTT
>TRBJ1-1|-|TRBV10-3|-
CATTGNTEAFF
TGTGCCACCACTGGGAACACTGAAGCTTTCTTT
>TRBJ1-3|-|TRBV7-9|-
CASSLGWGEPSYGNTIYF
TGTGCCAGCAGCTTAGGATGGGGCGAACCCTCTTATGGAAACACCATATATTTT
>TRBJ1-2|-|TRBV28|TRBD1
CASSQGTGGAINF
TGTGCCAGCAGTCAAGGGACAGGGGGCGCGATCAACTTC
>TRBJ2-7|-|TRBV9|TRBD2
CASSAYLLGGEQYF
TGTGCCAGCAGCGCCTACCTCCTGGGAGGGGAGCAGTACTTC
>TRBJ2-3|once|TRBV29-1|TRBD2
CSVEGASGSGSTDTQYF
TGCAGCGTTGAAGGGGCTAGCGGGAGTGGTAGCACAGATACGCAGTATTTT
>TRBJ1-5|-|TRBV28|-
CASSQSLAGQPQHF
TGTGCCAGCAGCCAAAGTCTGGCGGGCCAGCCCCAGCATTTT
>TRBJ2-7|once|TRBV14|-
CASSQDKLGQPYPYEQYF
TGTGCCAGCAGCCAAGATAAGCTAGGACAGCCATATCCCTACGAGCAGTACTTC
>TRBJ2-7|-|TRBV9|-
CASSVGGAVTTYEQYF
TGTGCCAGCAGCGTAGGGGGAGCGGTAACCACCTACGAGCAGTACTTC
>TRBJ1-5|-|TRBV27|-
CASSLPWPRTDYSNQPQHF
TGTGCCAGCAGTTTACCGTGGCCCCGGACCGACTATAGCAATCAGCCCCAGCATTTT
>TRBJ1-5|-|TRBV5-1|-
CASSLAGGSNQPQHF
TGCGCCAGCAGCTTGGCCGGCGGTAGCAATCAGCCCCAGCATTTT
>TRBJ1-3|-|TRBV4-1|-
CASSLRVSQGSGNTIYF
TGCGCCAGCAGCCTAAGGGTATCTCAGGGATCTGGAAACACCATATATTTT
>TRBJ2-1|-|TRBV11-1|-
CASSLGSSLDEQFF
TGTGCCAGCAGCTTAGGTTCTAGTTTAGATGAGCAGTTCTTC
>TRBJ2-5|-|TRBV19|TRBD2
CASSIVGRAASQETQYF
TGTGCCAGTAGTATAGTTGGGAGGGCAGCAAGCCAAGAGACCCAGTACTTC
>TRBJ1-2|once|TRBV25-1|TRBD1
CASRPGQGINYGYTF
TGTGCCAGCAGGCCCGGACAGGGGATTAACTATGGCTACACCTTC
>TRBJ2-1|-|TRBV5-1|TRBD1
CASSIGTASYNEQFF
TGCGCCAGCAGCATTGGGACAGCCTCCTACAATGAGCAGTTCTTC
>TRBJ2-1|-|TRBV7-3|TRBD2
CASSLGRGGHTEQFF
TGTGCCAGCAGCTTAGGACGGGGGGGCCACACTGAGCAGTTCTTC
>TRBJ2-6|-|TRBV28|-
CASRPTASGANVLTF
TGTGCCAGCAGACCGACAGCCTCTGGGGCCAACGTCCTGACTTTC
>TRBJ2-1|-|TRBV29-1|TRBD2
CSVAGTSHDSVDEQFF
TGCAGCGTCGCCGGGACTAGTCATGATTCAGTCGATGAGCAGTTCTTC
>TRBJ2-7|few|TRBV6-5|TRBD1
CASRTGTGFLSEQYF
TGTGCCAGCAGAACCGGGACAGGGTTTTTGTCCGAGCAGTACTTC
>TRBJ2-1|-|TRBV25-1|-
CASSGTENPNEQFF
TGTGCCAGCAGTGGGACAGAAAACCCTAATGAGCAGTTCTTC
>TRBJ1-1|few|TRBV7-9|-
CASSPGVEAFF
TGTGCCAGCAGCCCAGGGGTCGAAGCTTTCTTT